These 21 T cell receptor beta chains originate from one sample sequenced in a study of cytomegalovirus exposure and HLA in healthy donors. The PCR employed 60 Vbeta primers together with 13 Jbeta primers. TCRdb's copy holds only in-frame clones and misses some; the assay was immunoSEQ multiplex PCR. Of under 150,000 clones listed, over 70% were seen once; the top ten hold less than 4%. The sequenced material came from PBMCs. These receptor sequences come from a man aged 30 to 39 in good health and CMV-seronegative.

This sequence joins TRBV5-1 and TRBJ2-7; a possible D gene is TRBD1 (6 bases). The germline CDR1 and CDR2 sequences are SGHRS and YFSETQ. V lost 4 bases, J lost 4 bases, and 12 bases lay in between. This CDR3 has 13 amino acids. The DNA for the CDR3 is TGCGCCAGCAGCCTGGAAGACAGGTACGAGCAGTACTTC. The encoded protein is CASSLEDRYEQYF.

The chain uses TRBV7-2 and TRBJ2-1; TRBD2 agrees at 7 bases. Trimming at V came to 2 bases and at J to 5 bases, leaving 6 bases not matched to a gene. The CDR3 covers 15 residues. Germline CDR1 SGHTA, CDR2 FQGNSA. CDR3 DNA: TGTGCCAGCAGCTTATCTAGCGGAAATAACAATGAGCAGTTCTTC. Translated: CASSLSSGNNNEQFF.

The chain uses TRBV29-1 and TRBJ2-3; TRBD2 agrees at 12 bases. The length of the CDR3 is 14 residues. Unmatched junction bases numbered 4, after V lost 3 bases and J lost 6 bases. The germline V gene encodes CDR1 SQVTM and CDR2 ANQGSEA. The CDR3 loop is CSVEASGRADTQYF. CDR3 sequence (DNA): TGCAGCGTTGAGGCTAGCGGGAGGGCCGATACGCAGTATTTT.

The CDR3 sequence is CASSQDSSGRETQYF. DNA of the CDR3: TGCGCCAGCAGCCAAGATTCTAGCGGGAGGGAGACCCAGTACTTC. The chain carries TRBV4-3 and TRBJ2-5, with 11 positions matching TRBD2. V gave up 0 bases and J gave up 5 bases; unmatched junction bases: 2. CDR3 length: 15 residues. Germline V gives CDR1 LGHNA, CDR2 YSLEER.

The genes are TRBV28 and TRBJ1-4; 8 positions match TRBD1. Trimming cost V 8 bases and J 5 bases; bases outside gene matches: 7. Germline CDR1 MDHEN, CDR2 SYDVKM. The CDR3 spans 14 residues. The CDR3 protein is CASGQGGPNEKLFF. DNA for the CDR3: TGTGCCAGCGGACAGGGAGGGCCAAATGAAAAACTGTTTTTT.

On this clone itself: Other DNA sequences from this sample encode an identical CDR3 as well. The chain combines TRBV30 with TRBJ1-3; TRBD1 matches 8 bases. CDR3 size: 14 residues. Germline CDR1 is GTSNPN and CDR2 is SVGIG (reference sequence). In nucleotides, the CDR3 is TGTGGCTTTCGGACAGGGAGCTCTGGAAACACCATATATTTT. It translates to CGFRTGSSGNTIYF.

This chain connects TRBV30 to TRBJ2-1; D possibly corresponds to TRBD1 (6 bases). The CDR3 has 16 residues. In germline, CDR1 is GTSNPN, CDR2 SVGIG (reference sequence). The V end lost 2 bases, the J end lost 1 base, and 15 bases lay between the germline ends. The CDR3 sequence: CAWSPRQVMSYNEQFF. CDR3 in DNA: TGTGCCTGGAGTCCCCGACAGGTCATGTCCTACAATGAGCAGTTCTTC.

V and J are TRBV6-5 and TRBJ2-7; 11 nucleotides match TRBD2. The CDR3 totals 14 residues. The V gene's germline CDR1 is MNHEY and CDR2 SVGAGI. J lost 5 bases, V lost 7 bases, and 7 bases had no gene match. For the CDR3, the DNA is TGTGCCAGCACCCCTAGCGGGGGGTCCCACGAGCAGTACTTC. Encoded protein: CASTPSGGSHEQYF.

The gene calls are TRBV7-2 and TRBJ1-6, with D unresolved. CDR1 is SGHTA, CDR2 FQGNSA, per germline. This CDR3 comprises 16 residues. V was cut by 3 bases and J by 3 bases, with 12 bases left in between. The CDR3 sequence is CASSFFGDLYNSPLHF. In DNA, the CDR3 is TGTGCCAGCAGCTTTTTCGGGGATCTCTATAATTCACCCCTCCACTTT.

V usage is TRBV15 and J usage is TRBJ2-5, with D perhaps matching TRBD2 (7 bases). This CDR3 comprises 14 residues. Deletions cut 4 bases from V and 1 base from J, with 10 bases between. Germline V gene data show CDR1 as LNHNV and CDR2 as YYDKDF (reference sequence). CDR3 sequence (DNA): TGTGCCACCAGCATAAGGGGGGGCCAAGAGACCCAGTACTTC. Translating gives CATSIRGGQETQYF.

CDR3 in amino acids: CASTRASGRASVVETQYF. The DNA of the CDR3 is TGCGCCAGCACTCGTGCTAGCGGGAGGGCCTCTGTAGTGGAGACCCAGTACTTC. This rearrangement joins TRBV5-1 to TRBJ2-5; 12 bases map to TRBD2. CDR1 SGHRS and CDR2 YFSETQ come from the germline V gene. The CDR3 is 18 residues long. The trim removed 6 bases at V and 5 bases at J, leaving 17 bases unmatched.

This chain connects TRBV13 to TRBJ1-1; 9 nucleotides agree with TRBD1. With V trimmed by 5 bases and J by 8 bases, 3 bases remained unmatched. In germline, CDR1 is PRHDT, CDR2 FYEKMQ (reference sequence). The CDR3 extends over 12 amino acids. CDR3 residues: CASSLDRGEAFF. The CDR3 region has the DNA TGTGCCAGCAGCCTGGACAGGGGCGAAGCTTTCTTT.

The CDR3 bases are TGTGCCAGCAGCCCGTACACAGATACGCAGTATTTT. The encoded protein is CASSPYTDTQYF. The chain is built from TRBV13 and TRBJ2-3; D remains unclear. Germline CDR1 and CDR2: PRHDT and FYEKMQ (reference sequence). V was cut by 5 bases and J by 2 bases, with 5 bases left in between. The CDR3 covers 12 residues.

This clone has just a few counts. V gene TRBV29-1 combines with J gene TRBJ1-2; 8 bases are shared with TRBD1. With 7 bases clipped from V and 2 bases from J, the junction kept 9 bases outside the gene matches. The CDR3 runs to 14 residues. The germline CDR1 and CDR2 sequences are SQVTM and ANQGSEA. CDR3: CSGGEDRANYGYTF. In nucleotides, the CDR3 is TGCAGCGGAGGGGAGGACAGGGCGAACTATGGCTACACCTTC. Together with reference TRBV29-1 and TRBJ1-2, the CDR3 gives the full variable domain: SAVISQKPSRDICQRGTSLTIQCQVDSQVTMMFWYRQQPGQSLTLIATANQGSEATYESGFVIDKFPISRPNLTFSTLTVSNMSPEDSSIYLCSGGEDRANYGYTFGSGTRLTVV.

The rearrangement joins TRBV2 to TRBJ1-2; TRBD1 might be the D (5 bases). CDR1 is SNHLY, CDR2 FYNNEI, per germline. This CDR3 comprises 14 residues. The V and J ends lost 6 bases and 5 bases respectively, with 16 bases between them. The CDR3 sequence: CASSSGTGGYGYTF. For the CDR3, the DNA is TGTGCCAGCAGCTCCGGGACGGGGGGGTATGGCTACACCTTC.

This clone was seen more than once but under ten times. The CDR3 loop is CASSDSSSGSYNEQFF. As DNA, the CDR3 is TGTGCCAGCAGTGACTCGTCCAGCGGGAGTTACAATGAGCAGTTCTTC. The genes are TRBV6-4 and TRBJ2-1, with TRBD2 matching 8 bases. Germline V CDR1 and CDR2: MRHNA, SNTAGT. This CDR3 has 16 amino acids. After removal of 0 bases from V and 4 bases from J, the junction contained 5 bases not matched to a gene.

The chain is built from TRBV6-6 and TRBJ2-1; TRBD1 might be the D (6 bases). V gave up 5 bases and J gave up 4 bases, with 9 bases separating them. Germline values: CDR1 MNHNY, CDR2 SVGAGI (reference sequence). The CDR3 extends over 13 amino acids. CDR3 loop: CASSGTGYNEQFF. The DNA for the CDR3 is TGTGCCAGCAGTGGTACAGGGTACAATGAGCAGTTCTTC.

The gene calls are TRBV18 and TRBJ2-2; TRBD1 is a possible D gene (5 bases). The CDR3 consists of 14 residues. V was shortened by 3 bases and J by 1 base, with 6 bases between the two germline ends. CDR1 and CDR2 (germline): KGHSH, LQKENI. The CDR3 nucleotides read TGTGCCAGCTCACCTGACAGGAACACCGGGGAGCTGTTTTTT. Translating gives CASSPDRNTGELFF. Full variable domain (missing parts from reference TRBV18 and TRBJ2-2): NAGVMQNPRHLVRRRGQEARLRCSPMKGHSHVYWYRQLPEEGLKFMVYLQKENIIDESGMPKERFSAEFPKEGPSILRIQQVVRGDSAAYFCASSPDRNTGELFFGEGSRLTVL.

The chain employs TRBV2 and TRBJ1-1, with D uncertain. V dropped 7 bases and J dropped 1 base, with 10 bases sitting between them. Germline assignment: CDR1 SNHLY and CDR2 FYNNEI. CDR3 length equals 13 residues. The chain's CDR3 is CASTRDRNTEAFF. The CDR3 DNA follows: TGTGCCAGCACTCGGGATCGGAACACTGAAGCTTTCTTT.

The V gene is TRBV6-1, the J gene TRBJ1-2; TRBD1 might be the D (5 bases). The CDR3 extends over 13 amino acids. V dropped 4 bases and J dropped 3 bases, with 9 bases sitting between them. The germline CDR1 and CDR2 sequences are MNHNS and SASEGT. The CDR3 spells CASSVAGDYGYTF. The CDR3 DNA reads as TGTGCCAGCAGTGTTGCGGGGGACTATGGCTACACCTTC.

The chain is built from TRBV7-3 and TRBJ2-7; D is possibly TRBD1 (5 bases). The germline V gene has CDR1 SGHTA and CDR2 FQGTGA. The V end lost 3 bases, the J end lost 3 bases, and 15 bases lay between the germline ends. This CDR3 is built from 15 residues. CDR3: CASSLGQGTFYEQYF. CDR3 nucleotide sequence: TGTGCCAGCAGCTTGGGGCAGGGAACCTTCTACGAGCAGTACTTC. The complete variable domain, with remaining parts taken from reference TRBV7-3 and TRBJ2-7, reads GAGVSQTPSNKVTEKGKYVELRCDPISGHTALYWYRQSLGQGPEFLIYFQGTGAADDSGLPNDRFFAVRPEGSVSTLKIQRTERGDSAVYLCASSLGQGTFYEQYFGPGTRLTVT.